The clone carrying this T cell receptor (beta chain) was detected once. Here immunoSEQ multiplex PCR was the method, and the copy in TCRdb shows in-frame clones only, minus some. Found here are 50,000 or so clones, roughly 90% of them singletons; the top ten hold approximately 19%. This specimen belongs to a study of lymphopenia after photon versus proton radiotherapy. The CDR3 is made up of 17 amino acids. CDR1 and CDR2 from the germline V gene are GTSNPN and SVGIG (reference sequence). The ends were cut back, 3 bases at V and 1 base at J, with 19 bases in the middle. The origin of this receptor is a woman aged 40 to 50 with cholangiocarcinoma. V gene TRBV30 combines with J gene TRBJ1-5; D possibly corresponds to TRBD1 (6 bases). Sequenced here: peripheral blood, sampled from a patient treated with photon-based radiotherapy. CDR3 sequence reads: CAWRSSGGARSNQPQHF. The CDR3 DNA sequence: TGTGCCTGGAGGTCGTCCGGGGGGGCAAGAAGCAATCAGCCCCAGCATTTT.